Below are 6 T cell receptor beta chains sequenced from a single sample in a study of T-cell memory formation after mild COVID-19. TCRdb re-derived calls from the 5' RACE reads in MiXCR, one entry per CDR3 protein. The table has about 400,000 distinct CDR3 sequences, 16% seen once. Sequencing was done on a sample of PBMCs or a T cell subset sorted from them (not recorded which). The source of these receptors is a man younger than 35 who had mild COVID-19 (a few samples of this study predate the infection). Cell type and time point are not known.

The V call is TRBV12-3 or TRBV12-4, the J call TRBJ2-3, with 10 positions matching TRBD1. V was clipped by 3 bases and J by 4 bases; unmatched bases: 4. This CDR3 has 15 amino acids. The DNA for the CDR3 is TGTGCCAGCAGTTTGTCCGGGACAGGGGCAGATACGCAGTATTTT. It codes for CASSLSGTGADTQYF.

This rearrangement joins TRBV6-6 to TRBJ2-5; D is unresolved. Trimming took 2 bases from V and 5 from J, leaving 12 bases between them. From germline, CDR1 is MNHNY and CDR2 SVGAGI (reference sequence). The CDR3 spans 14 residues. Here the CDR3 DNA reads TGTGCCAGCAGTTACAGGGTTTTTAGGGAGACCCAGTACTTC. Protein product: CASSYRVFRETQYF.

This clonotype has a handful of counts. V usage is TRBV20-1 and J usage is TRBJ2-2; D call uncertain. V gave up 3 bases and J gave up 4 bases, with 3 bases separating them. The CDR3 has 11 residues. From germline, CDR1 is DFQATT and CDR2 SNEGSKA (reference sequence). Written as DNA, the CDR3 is TGCAGTGCTAGGACCACCGGGGAGCTGTTTTTT. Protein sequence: CSARTTGELFF.

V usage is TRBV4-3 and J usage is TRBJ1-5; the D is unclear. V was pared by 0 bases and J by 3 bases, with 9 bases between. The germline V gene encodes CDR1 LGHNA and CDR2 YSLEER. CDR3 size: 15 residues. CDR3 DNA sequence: TGCGCCAGCAGCCAAGATGGGCTACTCAATCAGCCCCAGCATTTT. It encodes CASSQDGLLNQPQHF.

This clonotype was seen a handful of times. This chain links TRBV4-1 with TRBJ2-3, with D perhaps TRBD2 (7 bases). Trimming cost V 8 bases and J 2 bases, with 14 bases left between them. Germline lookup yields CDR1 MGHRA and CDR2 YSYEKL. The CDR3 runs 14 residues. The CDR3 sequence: CASGGDMNTDTQYF. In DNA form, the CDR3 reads TGCGCCAGCGGGGGGGACATGAACACAGATACGCAGTATTTT.

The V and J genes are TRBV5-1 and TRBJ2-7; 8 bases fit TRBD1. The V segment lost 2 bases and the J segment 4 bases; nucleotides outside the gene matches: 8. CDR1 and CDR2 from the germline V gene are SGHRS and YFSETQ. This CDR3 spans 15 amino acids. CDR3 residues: CASSFGPGQDYEQYV. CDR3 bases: TGCGCCAGCAGCTTCGGACCGGGACAGGATTACGAGCAGTACGTC.